This entry lists 16 T cell receptor beta chains sequenced from one sample in a study of CD8 T cells in Susac syndrome (dated by TCRdb to between 2018 and 2021). The library was made by the immunoSEQ multiplex PCR assay. RNA was extracted with the RNeasy kit and roughly 0.5 to 1 ug was reverse transcribed using random hexamers. TCRdb reprocessing: public reads trimmed at Q25 with fastp, clones called with MiXCR, in-frame beta chains kept. Rows are combined by CDR3 protein, so each entry shows the most common genes and DNA. The sample table contains 300,000 to 350,000 distinct CDR3 sequences; only one count was recorded for roughly 94% of them. The ten largest clonotypes hold roughly 0.059% of the sample. The sequencing input was CD4+ T cells from PBMCs. The source is a human donor with multiple sclerosis.

V usage is TRBV2 and J usage is TRBJ2-3; no definite D call. The V gene's germline CDR1 is SNHLY and CDR2 FYNNEI. The CDR3 is 14 amino acids. The ends were cut back, 3 bases at V and 0 bases at J, with 7 bases in the middle. This CDR3 is CASSEDASTDTQYF. In DNA form, the CDR3 reads TGTGCCAGCAGTGAGGATGCTAGCACAGATACGCAGTATTTT.

The V gene is TRBV3-1, the J gene TRBJ2-6; D unclear. V was pared by 0 bases and J by 0 bases, with 12 bases between. The germline gives CDR1 LGHDT, CDR2 YNNKEL (reference sequence). The CDR3 runs 18 residues. The CDR3 sequence is CASSQDKFGISGANVLTF. The DNA for the CDR3 is TGTGCCAGCAGCCAAGATAAATTCGGCATCTCTGGGGCCAACGTCCTGACTTTC.

Written as DNA, the CDR3 is TGTGCCAGCAGCTTGGGACTAGCCAGGGAGAAGCAGTACTTC. It codes for CASSLGLAREKQYF. The chain links TRBV5-4 to TRBJ2-7; 7 bases map to TRBD2. The length of the CDR3 is 14 residues. Germline V gene data show CDR1 as SGHNT and CDR2 as YYREEE (reference sequence). V trimming: 0 bases; J trimming: 8 bases; junction bases outside the gene matches: 8.

The V call is TRBV19, the J call TRBJ2-7; tentatively, D is TRBD1 or TRBD2 (5 bases each). The V end was cut by 5 bases, the J end by 5 bases, with 16 bases between. This CDR3 has 14 residues. Germline-derived CDR1 and CDR2 are LNHDA and SQIVND (reference sequence). As DNA, the CDR3 is TGTGCCAGTAGTGGAGCCCCTCGGGGCCACGAGCAGTACTTC. Encoded protein: CASSGAPRGHEQYF.

The chain has TRBV24-1 and TRBJ2-2; TRBD1 matches at 8 bases. J was trimmed by 2 bases and V by 2 bases; bases with no gene match: 6. CDR3 length equals 17 residues. From germline, CDR1 is KGHDR and CDR2 SFDVKD. The CDR3 coding sequence is TGTGCCACCAGTGATTCGACGGGACAGGCCAACACCGGGGAGCTGTTTTTT. Its protein product is CATSDSTGQANTGELFF.

CDR3: CASGQGGVMNTEAFF. The CDR3, as DNA: TGTGCCAGCGGACAGGGGGGAGTCATGAACACTGAAGCTTTCTTT. This sequence joins TRBV6-5 and TRBJ1-1; 10 nucleotides align to TRBD1. Germline CDR1 reads MNHEY; CDR2 reads SVGAGI. The V segment lost 8 bases and the J segment 0 bases; nucleotides outside the gene matches: 6. The length of the CDR3 is 15 residues.

The chain carries TRBV29-1 and TRBJ2-7; 11 nucleotides match TRBD1. The CDR3 is made up of 13 amino acids. V was clipped by 6 bases and J by 7 bases; unmatched bases: 8. Germline CDR1 is SQVTM and CDR2 is ANQGSEA. This chain's CDR3 is CSVWTGGSWEQYF. Written as DNA, the CDR3 is TGCAGCGTGTGGACAGGGGGCAGCTGGGAGCAGTACTTC.

The V and J genes are TRBV30 and TRBJ2-1, with 13 bases matching TRBD2. Losses at the gene ends were 6 bases for V and 4 bases for J; bases not matched to a gene: 9. Germline V gene data show CDR1 as GTSNPN and CDR2 as SVGIG (reference sequence). CDR3 length: 16 residues. The CDR3: CACPGLAGATYNEQFF. The CDR3 DNA follows: TGTGCCTGTCCCGGACTAGCGGGAGCGACGTACAATGAGCAGTTCTTC. The whole variable domain, remainder taken from reference TRBV30 and TRBJ2-1, is SQTIHQWPATLVQPVGSPLSLECTVEGTSNPNLYWYRQAAGRGLQLLFYSVGIGQISSEVPQNLSASRPQDRQFILSSKKLLLSDSGFYLCACPGLAGATYNEQFFGPGTRLTVL.

This chain joins TRBV30 and TRBJ1-6, with D perhaps TRBD1 (6 bases). V lost 0 bases and J lost 8, with 11 bases in between. Germline CDR1 is GTSNPN and CDR2 is SVGIG (reference sequence). This CDR3 has 14 amino acids. The CDR3 protein is CAWSVTGSYSPLHF. CDR3 DNA: TGTGCCTGGAGTGTTACAGGGTCATATTCACCCCTCCACTTT.

CDR3 coding DNA: TGCAGTGCTAGAGATCTTCGTACAGGGGATTTTTACGAGCAGTACTTC. Residues: CSARDLRTGDFYEQYF. The chain joins TRBV20-1 to TRBJ2-7, with 7 bases lining up with TRBD1. V was pared by 0 bases and J by 4 bases, with 12 bases of the junction left unmatched. The length of the CDR3 is 16 residues. Germline lookup yields CDR1 DFQATT and CDR2 SNEGSKA (reference sequence).

CDR3 in DNA: TGTGCCAGCAGCCTCCCGGGGACAGCCGAACAAGAGACCCAGTACTTC. As protein: CASSLPGTAEQETQYF. The chain uses TRBV7-9 and TRBJ2-5; 7 bases are shared with TRBD1. The CDR3 contains 16 residues. With V trimmed by 5 bases and J by 2 bases, 11 bases remained unmatched. Germline V gives CDR1 SEHNR, CDR2 FQNEAQ (reference sequence). Full variable domain (outside the CDR3, taken from reference TRBV7-9 and TRBJ2-5): DTGVSQNPRHKITKRGQNVTFRCDPISEHNRLYWYRQTLGQGPEFLTYFQNEAQLEKSRLLSDRFSAERPKGSFSTLEIQRTEQGDSAMYLCASSLPGTAEQETQYFGPGTRLLVL.

The chain joins TRBV18 to TRBJ1-2, with 7 bases matching TRBD1. J lost 2 bases, V lost 1 base, and 13 bases had no gene match. Germline V lookup: CDR1 KGHSH, CDR2 LQKENI. CDR3 length: 18 residues. The CDR3: CASSPLRGTGTVNYGYTF. The DNA for the CDR3 is TGTGCCAGCTCACCACTCAGGGGAACGGGGACAGTCAACTATGGCTACACCTTC.

In the case of this clonotype: The DNA is left out, because the CDR3 cannot be placed on it with certainty; the CDR3 is given as TCRdb lists it. This sequence joins TRBV5-1 and TRBJ2-7. Termini included, the CDR3 measures 12 amino acids. In germline, CDR1 is SGHRS, CDR2 YFSETQ. CDR3 residues: CASSLSLDEQYF.

The rearrangement links TRBV6-2 or TRBV6-3 to TRBJ2-1, with 9 bases that match TRBD1. The CDR3 covers 16 residues. With 5 bases clipped from V and 6 bases from J, the junction kept 11 bases outside the gene matches. Per germline, CDR1 MNHEY and CDR2 SVGEGT. The CDR3 spells CASSRVGTGSFNEQFF. Here the CDR3 DNA reads TGTGCCAGCAGTCGGGTCGGGACAGGGTCGTTCAATGAGCAGTTCTTC.

This sequence joins TRBV6-5 and TRBJ1-6; 8 nucleotides align to TRBD1. Germline V gives CDR1 MNHEY, CDR2 SVGAGI. V gave up 6 bases and J gave up 11 bases; unmatched junction bases: 6. The CDR3 sequence is 13 residues long. The CDR3 DNA follows: TGTGCCAGCAGGGACAGGGCAATGCCACCCCTCCACTTT. Translating gives CASRDRAMPPLHF.

The rearrangement uses TRBV9 and TRBJ1-5, with D perhaps matching TRBD1 (5 bases). V was clipped by 3 bases and J by 0 bases, with 10 bases between them. CDR1 is SGDLS, CDR2 YYNGEE, per germline. The CDR3 is 15 amino acids. CDR3: CASSADGASNQPQHF. Here the CDR3 DNA reads TGTGCCAGCAGCGCTGACGGGGCTAGCAATCAGCCCCAGCATTTT.